This T cell receptor beta chain was documented in a study of T cells in Graves' hyperthyroidism and ophthalmopathy. Study outcomes and limitations: Blood also showed most of the thyroid clonotypes that were expanded above 0.001. A model of 13 V-J pairs discriminated ophthalmopathy from stable hyperthyroidism.

V lost 3 bases, J lost 6 bases, and 13 bases lay in between. The CDR3 loop spans 14 amino acids. CDR1 is SGHKS, CDR2 YYEKEE, per germline (reference sequence). Uncontrolled infection, other autoimmune disease, pregnancy or lactation barred patients from enrollment. Clinical symptoms, serum thyroxine and TRAb, thyroid ultrasound and orbital computed tomography were used for the diagnoses. The CDR3 regions of TCR beta were amplified from RNA transcripts. HTBI primers were employed in a first-round RT-PCR of the TCR CDR3. TCRdb reprocessed the multiplex PCR reads via MiXCR and lists one record per CDR3 protein. The table has about 570,000 distinct CDR3 sequences, under 60% seen once. The table lists this clonotype with many counts. Its antigen is as yet unknown.

Specimen: peripheral blood or thyroid tissue (not recorded which). The clonotype was recovered from an adult woman with Graves' disease, either hyperthyroidism or ophthalmopathy (not recorded which). The chain recombines TRBV5-5 with TRBJ1-5, with a weak D call TRBD1 (5 bases). The CDR3 loop reads CASSSGGLGQPQHF. The DNA of the CDR3 is TGTGCCAGCAGCTCTGGGGGTTTAGGTCAGCCCCAGCATTTT.